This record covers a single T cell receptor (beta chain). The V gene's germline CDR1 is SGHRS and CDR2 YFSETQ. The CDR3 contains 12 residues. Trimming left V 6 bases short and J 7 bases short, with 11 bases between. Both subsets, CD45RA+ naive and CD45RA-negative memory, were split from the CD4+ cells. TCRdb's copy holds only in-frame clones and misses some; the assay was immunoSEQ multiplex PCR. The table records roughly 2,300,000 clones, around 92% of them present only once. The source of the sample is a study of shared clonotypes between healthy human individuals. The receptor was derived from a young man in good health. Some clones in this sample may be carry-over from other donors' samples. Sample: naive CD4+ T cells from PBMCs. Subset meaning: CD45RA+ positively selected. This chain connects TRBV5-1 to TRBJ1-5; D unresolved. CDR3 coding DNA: TGCGCCAGCAATTGGGTCAAGCAGCCCCAGCATTTT. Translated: CASNWVKQPQHF. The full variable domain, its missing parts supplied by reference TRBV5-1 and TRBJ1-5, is KAGVTQTPRYLIKTRGQQVTLSCSPISGHRSVSWYQQTPGQGLQFLFEYFSETQRNKGNFPGRFSGRQFSNSRSEMNVSTLELGDSALYLCASNWVKQPQHFGDGTRLSIL.